The present T cell receptor beta chain was sequenced within a study of graft-versus-host responses after intestinal transplantation. Whole-study findings and limits: Some GvH clones were seen earlier in gut or blood, suggesting intestinal origin.

As concerns this clone: The target antigen is unknown.

This CDR3 contains 15 residues. J lost 4 bases, V lost 5 bases, and 6 bases had no gene match. Germline-derived CDR1 and CDR2 are MNHEY and SVGAGI. Profiled with immunoSEQ multiplex PCR; TCRdb holds only in-frame clones, not every one. Of just over 14,000 clones in the sample, 90% to 95% were seen once. The TCR sequence derives from a human patient who received an intestinal transplant, so some T cells may come from the graft donor. The genes are TRBV6-5 and TRBJ2-3, with TRBD2 identical over 10 bases. The sequences come from PBMCs, collected 9 days after transplant. This CDR3 reads CASSILAGVPDTQYF. The CDR3 bases are TGTGCCAGCAGTATTCTAGCGGGAGTACCAGATACGCAGTATTTT.